Below are 5 T cell receptor beta chains sequenced from a single sample in a study of blood T cell repertoires in COVID-19. Only in-frame clones appear in the TCRdb table, and some are missing; sequencing was by immunoSEQ multiplex PCR. The sample consists of around 170,000 clones, nearly 80% of them appearing once. The sequenced sample was PBMCs or T cells enriched from blood (not recorded which). These receptors were taken from a man aged 55 to 70 who had been exposed to COVID-19.

V is TRBV25-1 and J is TRBJ1-2, with 7 bases fitting TRBD1. CDR1 and CDR2 from the germline V gene are MGHDK and SYGVNS. There are 15 residues in the CDR3. The V and J ends lost 2 bases and 3 bases, in that order; junction bases with no gene match: 6. The CDR3 coding sequence is TGTGCCAGCAGTGAACCCAGACAGGGAGACTATGGCTACACCTTC. It codes for CASSEPRQGDYGYTF.

The CDR3, as DNA: TGTGCCAGTATAGACACCAGCAAATGGGACACTGAAGCTTTCTTT. It specifies CASIDTSKWDTEAFF. The chain carries TRBV19 and TRBJ1-1; D gene unclear. The germline V gene has CDR1 LNHDA and CDR2 SQIVND (reference sequence). Trimming stripped 7 bases from V and 3 bases from J, with 18 bases between. The CDR3 spans 15 residues.

The chain joins TRBV19 to TRBJ2-6; 11 positions agree with TRBD1. This CDR3 spans 14 amino acids. The germline gives CDR1 LNHDA, CDR2 SQIVND (reference sequence). The CDR3 region is CGTGGNSGANVLTF. For the CDR3, the DNA is TGTGGGACAGGGGGCAACTCTGGGGCCAACGTCCTGACTTTC.

V and J are TRBV24-1 and TRBJ2-1; 16 bases agree with TRBD2. V dropped 9 bases and J dropped 2; count of bases not matched to a gene: 12. The CDR3 extends over 19 amino acids. CDR1 and CDR2 from the germline V gene are KGHDR and SFDVKD. This chain's CDR3 is CATSQPGLAGGRAYNEQFF. The DNA of the CDR3 is TGTGCCACCTCCCAACCGGGACTAGCGGGAGGGCGGGCCTACAATGAGCAGTTCTTC.

The genes are TRBV12-2 and TRBJ1-1; the table's TRBD1 call for D was not verified on the DNA. TRBV12-2 is assigned pseudogene status. The CDR3 consists of 14 residues. This CDR3 is CASRLAAGHTEAFF. For the CDR3, the DNA is TGTGCAAGTCGCTTAGCTGCAGGTCACACTGAAGCTTTCTTT.